These 2 T cell receptor beta chains originate from one sample sequenced in a study of cytomegalovirus exposure and HLA in healthy donors. This table comes from immunoSEQ multiplex PCR, and its TCRdb copy is limited to in-frame clones, with some not included. This repertoire shows approximately 180,000 clones, more than 70% found once; its top ten account for around 1.6%. Material for sequencing was PBMCs. These receptors all come from a young woman in good health and CMV-seronegative.

CDR3 sequence: CASSPQGAQINEQFF. The CDR3 DNA is TGTGCCAGCTCACCACAAGGGGCCCAAATCAATGAGCAGTTCTTC. The chain carries TRBV18 and TRBJ2-1; D possibly corresponds to TRBD1 (5 bases). The germline gives CDR1 KGHSH, CDR2 LQKENI. There are 15 residues in the CDR3. The V end was cut by 1 base, the J end by 6 bases, with 13 bases between. Variable domain in full (rest from reference TRBV18 and TRBJ2-1): NAGVMQNPRHLVRRRGQEARLRCSPMKGHSHVYWYRQLPEEGLKFMVYLQKENIIDESGMPKERFSAEFPKEGPSILRIQQVVRGDSAAYFCASSPQGAQINEQFFGPGTRLTVL.

The rearrangement links TRBV19 to TRBJ2-1; the match to TRBD1 covers 8 bases. The ends lost 5 bases at V and 8 bases at J; junction bases unmatched: 5. The CDR3 has 13 residues. The germline V gene has CDR1 LNHDA and CDR2 SQIVND (reference sequence). This CDR3 is CASSSGTGYEQFF. The CDR3 nucleotides are TGTGCCAGTAGTTCGGGGACAGGCTATGAGCAGTTCTTC.